These T cell receptor beta chains were read from a single sample in a study of spatial heterogeneity in lung cancer. From the 5' RACE reads, TCRdb called clonotypes with MiXCR, one entry per CDR3 protein. Seen here are approximately 44,000 distinct CDR3 sequences, roughly 15% observed once, and the top ten hold 56%. The sequences come from PBMCs, collected at surgery. The receptors shown here come from a male donor with early-stage non-small cell lung cancer. Each CDR3 is given with its conserved first and last residue. A D gene is named only where the DNA matches it firmly. Expanded clones get a size class; other rows say once, few or many, or leave the size out.

v_call,d_call,clone_size,j_call,cdr3_nt,cdr3_aa
TRBV20-1,-,few,TRBJ1-4,TGCAGTGCTAGCCCCCGCTACAAGGATGAAAAACTGTTTTTT,CSASPRYKDEKLFF
TRBV2,-,many,TRBJ1-1,TGTGCCAGCGGGCCGGTGGGCACTGAAGCTTTCTTT,CASGPVGTEAFF
TRBV6-1,-,few,TRBJ2-3,TGTGCCAGCAGTGAAGTTGGTATTGGCGCAGATACGCAGTATTTT,CASSEVGIGADTQYF
TRBV5-1,TRBD2,-,TRBJ2-1,TGCGCCAGCAGCTTGACTAGCGGGAGGGGTAATGAGCAGTTCTTC,CASSLTSGRGNEQFF
TRBV29-1,-,-,TRBJ2-5,TGCAGCGCCGGGGTGGGGGCCCAGTACTTC,CSAGVGAQYF
TRBV6-5,-,few,TRBJ2-2,TGTGCCAGCAGTTACGACGCCTTTTCTACCGGGGAGCTGTTTTTT,CASSYDAFSTGELFF
TRBV11-2,-,many,TRBJ1-1,TGTGCCAGCAGCTTACAGAGGGGAACTGAAGCTTTCTTT,CASSLQRGTEAFF
TRBV6-6,-,-,TRBJ2-3,TGTGCCAGCAGTAACCAAGATAGGGGCGCAGATACGCAGTATTTT,CASSNQDRGADTQYF
TRBV10-3,TRBD2,few,TRBJ2-3,TGTGCCATCGCATCAGACTCTAGCGGGGGTGCAGATACGCAGTATTTT,CAIASDSSGGADTQYF
TRBV6-2/TRBV6-3,-,-,TRBJ2-3,TGTGCCAGCAGTTTTATCGGTCGGACAGATACGCAGTATTTT,CASSFIGRTDTQYF
TRBV20-1,-,-,TRBJ1-1,TGCAGTGCTAGAACTACGAACACTGAAGCTTTCTTT,CSARTTNTEAFF
TRBV12-3/TRBV12-4,-,-,TRBJ1-5,TGTGCCAGCAGTTTCGGAGGGGGGACTCAGCCCCAGCATTTT,CASSFGGGTQPQHF
TRBV5-4,-,-,TRBJ2-6,TGTGCCAGCAGCTACGATCAAATTATCTCTGGGGCCAACGTCCTGACTTTC,CASSYDQIISGANVLTF
TRBV6-4,-,few,TRBJ2-2,TGTGCCAGCAGTGACTCGTACGGTAACACCGGGGAGCTGTTTTTT,CASSDSYGNTGELFF
TRBV29-1,-,-,TRBJ2-5,TGCAGCGTTGAGAGGCAGGGGCGCCAAGAGACCCAGTACTTC,CSVERQGRQETQYF
TRBV6-1,-,-,TRBJ2-3,TGTGCCAGCAGTAATCCCGGGACCCGTAGCACAGATACGCAGTATTTT,CASSNPGTRSTDTQYF
TRBV30,-,few,TRBJ2-3,TGTGCCTGGAGTGTATGGGGCAGTTGGGGCACAGATACGCAGTATTTT,CAWSVWGSWGTDTQYF
TRBV7-2,-,-,TRBJ1-5,TGTGCCAGCAGTCCCGGGGCTCAAAGGGGTCAGCCCCAGCATTTT,CASSPGAQRGQPQHF
TRBV6-6,TRBD2,once,TRBJ2-3,TGTGCCAGCAGCCGAAACCTAGCGGGAGGGCCTGGAGATACGCAGTATTTT,CASSRNLAGGPGDTQYF
TRBV28,-,-,TRBJ2-7,TGTGCCAGCAGGCGCCCGGGGGCTGACGAGCAGTACTTC,CASRRPGADEQYF
TRBV15,-,-,TRBJ2-6,TGTGCCACCAGCGCCAGAGGGCTTCTGGTCCGTTCTGGGGCCAACGTCCTGACTTTC,CATSARGLLVRSGANVLTF
TRBV5-1,TRBD2,few,TRBJ2-3,TGCGCCAGCAGCCTCGGACTAGCCACCCTCACAGATACGCAGTATTTT,CASSLGLATLTDTQYF
TRBV2,-,many,TRBJ2-5,TGTGCCAGCTCCAGGGCCTTGAGTGAGACCCAGTACTTC,CASSRALSETQYF
TRBV4-1,-,-,TRBJ2-7,TGCGCCAGCAGCCAGGTTACTTTGAGCTCCTACGAGCAGTACTTC,CASSQVTLSSYEQYF
TRBV4-1,-,few,TRBJ2-4,TGCGCCAGCAGCCAAGAGACAGGGAGGATTCAGTACTTC,CASSQETGRIQYF
TRBV4-1,TRBD1,few,TRBJ1-2,TGCGCCAGCAGCCAAGAGGGACAGGGTGGTGCCTATGGCTACACCTTC,CASSQEGQGGAYGYTF
TRBV29-1,TRBD1,medium-sized,TRBJ2-2,TGCAGCGTTGACGGGACAGAGAACACCGGGGAGCTGTTTTTT,CSVDGTENTGELFF
TRBV19,TRBD1,many,TRBJ2-3,TGTGCCAGTAGCAGCCGCCGCGGGACAGGGGAAGATACGCAGTATTTT,CASSSRRGTGEDTQYF
TRBV2,-,-,TRBJ2-5,TGTGCCAGCACGTACCCCCGGGGGTGGGAGACCCAGTACTTC,CASTYPRGWETQYF
TRBV19,-,many,TRBJ2-1,TGTGCCAGTAGTAGTCCGGGAAGTTCCTACAATGAGCAGTTCTTC,CASSSPGSSYNEQFF
TRBV5-1,-,many,TRBJ2-3,TGCGCCAGCAGCGACCAGTCTAGCACAGATACGCAGTATTTT,CASSDQSSTDTQYF
TRBV2,-,-,TRBJ2-1,TGTGCCAGCAAGCAATACCACAATGAGCAGTTCTTC,CASKQYHNEQFF
TRBV7-9,-,-,TRBJ2-7,TGTGCCAGCAGCTTAGTGGGCAGCTACTACGAGCAGTACTTC,CASSLVGSYYEQYF
TRBV6-5,-,-,TRBJ1-2,TGTGCCAGCAGTGAACAACAAACAGGGTTTTCCCATGGCTACACCTTC,CASSEQQTGFSHGYTF
TRBV4-2,TRBD1,-,TRBJ1-2,TGTGCCAGCAGCCAGCTACAGGGGTTGAACTATGGCTACACCTTC,CASSQLQGLNYGYTF
TRBV6-4,-,few,TRBJ1-2,TGTGCCAGCAGTAGAGCTCCAAGTGACTATGGCTACACCTTC,CASSRAPSDYGYTF
TRBV4-1,-,-,TRBJ2-3,TGCGCCAGCAGCCAAGATATTACGGCGTCCCGCACAGATACGCAGTATTTT,CASSQDITASRTDTQYF
TRBV18,-,many,TRBJ2-7,TGTGCCAGCTCACGTGGGGCAGGGAAAAACTACGAGCAGTACTTC,CASSRGAGKNYEQYF
TRBV20-1,TRBD1,-,TRBJ1-1,TGCAGTGTTACCTCCCAGGGGGGCCGGACTGAAGCTTTCTTT,CSVTSQGGRTEAFF
TRBV6-2/TRBV6-3,-,-,TRBJ2-3,TGTGCCAGCCTCCCGGGCCATAGCACAGATACGCAGTATTTT,CASLPGHSTDTQYF
TRBV29-1,-,many,TRBJ2-4,TGCAGCGCAAGCGAACAAAACATTCAGTACTTC,CSASEQNIQYF
TRBV5-1,TRBD2,-,TRBJ2-7,TGCGCCAGCAACCAGGGACTAGGGACCTACGAGCAGTACTTC,CASNQGLGTYEQYF
TRBV7-8,-,-,TRBJ2-5,TGTGCCAGCAGCTTGCTGGAGACCCAGTACTTC,CASSLLETQYF
TRBV18,-,-,TRBJ2-2,TGTGCCAGCTCACCAGAGGATGACCCCACCGGGGAGCTGTTTTTT,CASSPEDDPTGELFF
TRBV29-1,TRBD1,many,TRBJ1-1,TGCAGCGCCCTGGACAGGGTAAGGACTGAAGCTTTCTTT,CSALDRVRTEAFF
TRBV7-6,-,-,TRBJ2-1,TGTGCCAGCAGCTTTGAGATAGGACCCTACAATGAGCAGTTCTTC,CASSFEIGPYNEQFF
TRBV10-3,TRBD1,-,TRBJ1-1,TGTGCCATCAGTGAGTCTACAGGGGTGAACACTGAAGCTTTCTTT,CAISESTGVNTEAFF
TRBV29-1,-,-,TRBJ1-2,TGCAGCGCTTCGGATAACTATGGCTACACCTTC,CSASDNYGYTF
TRBV2,-,-,TRBJ2-1,TGTGCCAGCAGTGGGGGGAGTCTTATATACAATGAGCAGTTCTTC,CASSGGSLIYNEQFF